This TCR beta chain was sequenced in a study of monozygotic twins with inflammatory bowel disease. The study, taken as a whole, reports: IBD patients shared fewer clonotypes with other individuals than healthy twins, especially patients with disease activity signs.

Every TCR library drew on about 4,000 ng of total RNA. No DNA is given; TCRdb re-called the 5' RACE reads and lists each CDR3 protein once. The table lists 300,000 to 450,000 distinct CDR3 sequences. Remarks on this clonotype: What it binds is unknown.

This CDR3 is 15 amino acids long. The sequence derives from a human donor with ulcerative colitis or Crohn's disease, or a healthy co-twin of an affected twin (not recorded which). Input material: blood. The chain carries TRBV12-3 or TRBV12-4 and TRBJ1-6; TCRdb's assignment of TRBD1 cannot be checked, as there is no DNA. CDR3 sequence reads: CASSLGQGDNSPLHF.